This TCR beta chain came from a study of Ad26.COV2.S vaccination and SARS-CoV-2 variants. Study-wide results and limits: The study found higher spike-specific TCR breadth in vaccine than placebo recipients.

This CDR3 spans 15 amino acids. The V gene lost 0 bases and the J gene lost 5 bases, with 13 bases spanning the gap. Germline V gene lookup returns CDR1 LNHDA and CDR2 SQIVND (reference sequence). The repertoire was sequenced with immunoSEQ multiplex PCR; TCRdb's copy has only in-frame clones and lacks some. The data show about 370,000 clones, roughly nine tenths seen once. Notes on this clone: Its antigen is not known.

Treatment here: roughly 20 received Ad26.COV2.S at low or high dose, single or two shots; about 5 received placebo; per-sample allocation not given. The samples were gathered on day 63 after the first injection of vaccine or placebo. The chain is built from TRBV19 and TRBJ2-5, with a possible D match to TRBD1 (5 bases). The clonotype originates from a person between 18 and 60 years old who received the Ad26.COV2.S COVID-19 vaccine or a placebo. Specimen: peripheral blood, collected in a trial of Ad26.COV2.S vaccine versus placebo. This CDR3 is CASSIDQAGRETQYF. CDR3 coding DNA: TGTGCCAGTAGTATAGATCAAGCAGGGCGGGAGACCCAGTACTTC.